This passage covers 32 T cell receptor beta chains from one sample sequenced in a study of regulatory T cells in long-lasting Graves disease. Investigators prepared the TCR beta libraries by applying iRepertoire HTBI primers and Arm-PCR of CDR3 regions. TCRdb reprocessed the multiplex PCR reads with MiXCR, giving one entry per CDR3 protein. The sample carries 250,000 to 400,000 distinct CDR3 sequences, 15% to 20% recorded once. Time point: newly diagnosed GD, antithyroid drugs for less than 3 months. Preparation of the TCR library used RNA extracted from PBMCs. Source: peripheral blood mononuclear cells (PBMCs), taken at new diagnosis, from a patient treated with antithyroid drugs. Source of these receptors: a female donor with Graves disease.

This clonotype was detected only a few times. J is TRBJ2-2 and V is TRBV6-1; D not resolved. The CDR3 is made up of 13 amino acids. Germline V gene sequence: CDR1 MNHNS, CDR2 SASEGT. V lost 7 bases to trimming and J lost 5 bases, with 11 bases between them. The CDR3 is CASKVGPTGELFF. The CDR3 DNA sequence: TGTGCCAGCAAGGTCGGGCCAACCGGGGAGCTGTTTTTT.

This clonotype was counted many times. The gene calls are TRBV7-2 and TRBJ2-2; D might be TRBD2 (6 bases). Germline V gene data show CDR1 as SGHTA and CDR2 as FQGNSA. V shed 0 bases and J shed 5 bases, with 13 bases lying between them. This CDR3 has 16 amino acids. Here the CDR3 DNA reads TGTGCCAGCAGCTTAGCGTCGAGGGCGGGGACCGGGGAGCTGTTTTTT. Amino acids: CASSLASRAGTGELFF.

This clonotype was seen many times. V and J are TRBV11-2 and TRBJ2-7; no firm D call. The V gene lost 1 base and the J gene lost 3 bases, with 13 bases spanning the gap. The CDR3 has 15 residues. Per the germline V gene, CDR1 is SGHAT and CDR2 is FQNNGV. CDR3 nucleotides: TGTGCCAGCAGCTTAGGCAGTCTACTTAACTACGAGCAGTACTTC. Protein sequence: CASSLGSLLNYEQYF.

This clonotype was detected many times. The chain couples TRBV12-5 to TRBJ2-2; 7 nucleotides agree with TRBD1. The CDR3 contains 13 residues. Germline CDR1 is LGHNT and CDR2 is FRNRAP. Trimming at V came to 7 bases and at J to 8 bases, leaving 7 bases not matched to a gene. The chain's CDR3 is CASADRARGELFF. The CDR3 coding sequence is TGTGCTAGTGCCGACAGGGCTAGAGGGGAGCTGTTTTTT.

This clonotype was seen repeatedly, ten times or more. This chain connects TRBV5-4 to TRBJ1-3; D ambiguous. The CDR3 totals 15 residues. Germline CDR1 reads SGHNT; CDR2 reads YYREEE (reference sequence). V lost 0 bases, J lost 0 bases, and 7 bases lay in between. The CDR3 nucleotides read TGTGCCAGCAGCTTGGGGGGTCTCTCTGGAAACACCATATATTTT. It translates to CASSLGGLSGNTIYF. Together with reference TRBV5-4 and TRBJ1-3, the CDR3 gives the full variable domain: ETGVTQSPTHLIKTRGQQVTLRCSSQSGHNTVSWYQQALGQGPQFIFQYYREEENGRGNFPPRFSGLQFPNYSSELNVNALELDDSALYLCASSLGGLSGNTIYFGEGSWLTVV.

This chain links TRBV20-1 with TRBJ2-5; 11 bases fit TRBD2. CDR3 size: 15 residues. Trimming at V came to 0 bases and at J to 3 bases, leaving 3 bases not matched to a gene. CDR1 is DFQATT and CDR2 is SNEGSKA in the germline V gene (reference sequence). CDR3 coding DNA: TGCAGTGCTAGAGACGTGGGACTAGCGGAAGAGACCCAGTACTTC. Its protein is CSARDVGLAEETQYF.

Only a few counts were recorded for this clonotype. The chain has TRBV10-1 and TRBJ2-7, with D unclear. Deletions cut 0 bases from V and 3 bases from J, with 9 bases between. The CDR3 length is 14 residues. CDR1 is WNHNN and CDR2 is SYGVQD in the germline V gene (reference sequence). The CDR3 sequence: CASSESGSYYEQYF. As DNA, the CDR3 is TGCGCCAGCAGTGAGTCGGGATCCTACTACGAGCAGTACTTC.

Comment on this clonotype: Its ends do not fully match the called genes, so a read error is possible. CDR3 DNA: TGCAGTGCTAGAGACGCGGAGGCTAGAGCCAAAAACACTCAGTACTTC. Its protein product is CSARDAEARAKNTQYF. This chain joins TRBV20-1 and TRBJ2-4; TRBD2 might be the D (5 bases). Germline CDR1 DFQATT, CDR2 SNEGSKA (reference sequence). The CDR3 is 16 residues long.

This chain joins TRBV6-5 and TRBJ1-2, with TRBD1 matching 8 bases. This CDR3 is built from 16 residues. The V segment lost 0 bases and the J segment 4 bases; nucleotides outside the gene matches: 7. Germline values: CDR1 MNHEY, CDR2 SVGAGI. The CDR3 protein is CASSYSMGGQAYGYTF. In nucleotides, the CDR3 is TGTGCCAGCAGTTACTCGATGGGGGGACAGGCCTATGGCTACACCTTC.

This clonotype was recorded many times. The chain has TRBV12-3 or TRBV12-4 and TRBJ2-3; 8 nucleotides match TRBD2. V shed 7 bases and J 11 bases; nucleotides not matched to a gene: 20. This CDR3 has 16 amino acids. The CDR3 reads CASTLWAGGPQEEQYF. The CDR3 DNA is TGTGCCAGCACCCTCTGGGCGGGAGGCCCCCAAGAGGAGCAGTATTTT.

This clonotype was observed many times. The V and J genes are TRBV2 and TRBJ2-5; 15 bases align to TRBD2. There are 19 residues in the CDR3. V was pared by 0 bases and J by 5 bases, with 10 bases of the junction left unmatched. The germline gives CDR1 SNHLY, CDR2 FYNNEI. This chain's CDR3 is CASSEAVPGLAGGGETQYF. The CDR3 nucleotides read TGTGCCAGCAGTGAAGCAGTCCCGGGACTAGCGGGAGGCGGGGAGACCCAGTACTTC.

Remarks on this clonotype: A far larger clone is one nucleotide away, so this likely arose from a read error. This chain's CDR3 is CASSPTTSGHYEQYF. The CDR3 DNA reads TGTGCCAGCAGTCCAACGACTAGCGGGCACTACGAGCAGTACTTC. The chain carries TRBV12-3 or TRBV12-4 and TRBJ2-7; 10 positions match TRBD2. The CDR3 contains 15 residues. V lost 5 bases, J lost 3 bases, and 7 bases stayed unmatched.

In its sample, this clonotype was seen a few times. V usage is TRBV5-1 and J usage is TRBJ2-2; 10 nucleotides line up with TRBD2. V lost 2 bases to trimming and J lost 0 bases; unmatched junction nucleotides: 7. CDR3 size: 18 residues. Germline V gene data show CDR1 as SGHRS and CDR2 as YFSETQ. CDR3 bases: TGCGCCAGCAGCTTAAGGACTAGCGGATTCGCGAACACCGGGGAGCTGTTTTTT. Residues: CASSLRTSGFANTGELFF.

This clonotype has more than one count but fewer than ten. The chain couples TRBV5-1 to TRBJ2-1, with D unclear. The germline V gene encodes CDR1 SGHRS and CDR2 YFSETQ. Trimming pared 0 bases from V and 8 bases from J, leaving 12 bases between. This CDR3 contains 14 residues. Here the CDR3 reads CASSLGLGWDEQFF. The CDR3 DNA sequence: TGCGCCAGCAGCTTGGGACTTGGCTGGGATGAGCAGTTCTTC.

This clonotype was counted a few times. The V call is TRBV27, the J call TRBJ2-7; 11 bases align to TRBD1. The CDR3 consists of 21 residues. From germline, CDR1 is MNHEY and CDR2 SMNVEV (reference sequence). V lost 0 bases to trimming and J lost 3 bases; unmatched junction nucleotides: 19. The CDR3 DNA is TGTGCCAGCAGTTTATCGGGGCCCGCCGGACAGGGGGCGCGAACATTCTACGAGCAGTACTTC. As protein: CASSLSGPAGQGARTFYEQYF.

This clonotype was observed many times. The rearrangement uses TRBV28 and TRBJ2-6; no reliable D call. Germline assignment: CDR1 MDHEN and CDR2 SYDVKM. The V end lost 6 bases, the J end lost 4 bases, and 16 bases lay between the germline ends. The CDR3 loop spans 16 amino acids. In nucleotides, the CDR3 is TGTGCCAGCAGCGCTCAAGATTTAAGAGGGGCCAACGTCCTGACTTTC. As protein: CASSAQDLRGANVLTF. Filled out from reference TRBV28 and TRBJ2-6, the complete variable domain reads DVKVTQSSRYLVKRTGEKVFLECVQDMDHENMFWYRQDPGLGLRLIYFSYDVKMKEKGDIPEGYSVSREKKERFSLILESASTNQTSMYLCASSAQDLRGANVLTFGAGSRLTVL.

CDR3 nucleotide sequence: TGCAGCGTTGAAGTCGCACTAGCGGGAGGACCCAGCTCCTACAATGAGCAGTTCTTC. This codes for CSVEVALAGGPSSYNEQFF. The chain combines TRBV29-1 with TRBJ2-1, with 12 bases lining up with TRBD2. Germline CDR1 reads SQVTM; CDR2 reads ANQGSEA. The CDR3 totals 19 residues. V was pared by 1 base and J by 0 bases, with 10 bases of the junction left unmatched.

The V and J genes are TRBV6-1 and TRBJ1-2; D remains ambiguous. From germline, CDR1 is MNHNS and CDR2 SASEGT. The V end was cut by 2 bases, the J end by 4 bases, with 11 bases between. The CDR3 covers 14 residues. The CDR3 spells CASSEKEAGYGYTF. CDR3 in DNA: TGTGCCAGCAGTGAAAAGGAAGCAGGCTATGGCTACACCTTC.

Worth noting for this clonotype: A much larger clone differs by one base, so this may be a read error. This chain joins TRBV9 and TRBJ2-7, with 7 bases fitting TRBD2. CDR1 SGDLS and CDR2 YYNGEE come from the germline V gene. The trim removed 3 bases at V and 4 bases at J, leaving 7 bases unmatched. The CDR3 extends over 14 amino acids. The CDR3 coding sequence is TGTGCCAGCAGCGCGGGGGGAGCGGGATACGAGCAGTACTTC. This sequence encodes CASSAGGAGYEQYF.

In nucleotides, the CDR3 is TGTGCCAGCAGCCTTGGGGCGGAGAAGCCCCAGCATTTT. It is translated as CASSLGAEKPQHF. The chain recombines TRBV7-9 with TRBJ1-5; weak D call: TRBD1 (5 bases). V was pared by 5 bases and J by 8 bases, with 13 bases between. CDR1 and CDR2 from the germline V gene are SEHNR and FQNEAQ (reference sequence). This CDR3 has 13 residues.

In its sample, this clonotype was seen a few times. A much larger clone lies a single base off, so this may be a read error. The chain joins TRBV12-3 or TRBV12-4 to TRBJ2-7, with TRBD2 matching 7 bases. The CDR3 spans 15 residues. In DNA form, the CDR3 reads TGTGCCAACAGTTTAGGGCTAGCGGCCTACTACGAGCAGTACTTC. This encodes CANSLGLAAYYEQYF.

This chain links TRBV3-1 with TRBJ1-3, with D possibly matching TRBD1 (5 bases). Per the germline V gene, CDR1 is LGHDT and CDR2 is YNNKEL (reference sequence). The CDR3 has 18 residues. The V gene lost 4 bases and the J gene lost 0 bases, with 19 bases spanning the gap. This CDR3 is CASSRLLQGQSSGNTIYF. Here the CDR3 DNA reads TGTGCCAGCAGCCGCCTGTTGCAGGGCCAAAGCTCTGGAAACACCATATATTTT.

This clonotype was counted at least ten times. This sequence joins TRBV20-1 and TRBJ2-1; TRBD2 matches 7 bases. With 5 bases clipped from V and 5 bases from J, the junction kept 9 bases outside the gene matches. Germline loops: CDR1 DFQATT, CDR2 SNEGSKA (reference sequence). The CDR3 is made up of 14 amino acids. As DNA, the CDR3 is TGCAGTGCTCTGGGACTATCCTTAAACAATGAGCAGTTCTTC. Its translation: CSALGLSLNNEQFF.

This clonotype has a handful of counts. The chain is built from TRBV9 and TRBJ1-5; D is unresolved. Germline-derived CDR1 and CDR2 are SGDLS and YYNGEE. The CDR3 contains 15 residues. V was cut by 3 bases and J by 1 base, with 11 bases left in between. DNA of the CDR3: TGTGCCAGCAGCGGCGGAGGGCAGAGCAATCAGCCCCAGCATTTT. Translating gives CASSGGGQSNQPQHF.

The V gene is TRBV25-1, the J gene TRBJ2-2; perhaps TRBD1 as D (6 bases). Trimming removed 6 bases from V and 3 bases from J, with 11 bases in between. Germline V gene data show CDR1 as MGHDK and CDR2 as SYGVNS. The length of the CDR3 is 14 residues. DNA for the CDR3: TGTGCCAGCAGCGAACAGGGATACACCGGGGAGCTGTTTTTT. Translating gives CASSEQGYTGELFF. Full variable domain (rest looked up from reference TRBV25-1 and TRBJ2-2): EADIYQTPRYLVIGTGKKITLECSQTMGHDKMYWYQQDPGMELHLIHYSYGVNSTEKGDLSSESTVSRIRTEHFPLTLESARPSHTSQYLCASSEQGYTGELFFGEGSRLTVL.

This clonotype was recorded many times. J is TRBJ2-5 and V is TRBV12-3 or TRBV12-4; possible D gene TRBD2, 6 bases. This CDR3 region has 16 residues. V lost 6 bases, J lost 1 base, and 18 bases lay in between. The CDR3 DNA reads TGTGCCAGCAGGCTCCTCGGGCGGGAATTCCAAGAGACCCAGTACTTC. The encoded protein is CASRLLGREFQETQYF.

A remark on this clonotype: The conserved phenylalanine or tryptophan is not found at the CDR3 terminus, so this likely reflects a read error. This chain links TRBV6-5 with TRBJ1-2, with D possibly being TRBD1 (6 bases). This CDR3 region has 16 residues. Germline assignment: CDR1 MNHEY and CDR2 SVGAGI. V was clipped by 4 bases and J by 4 bases, with 19 bases between them. CDR3 DNA: TGTGCCAGCAGTTCAAATACAGGGCCCGTAGTCTATGGCTACACCTCC. Translating it yields CASSSNTGPVVYGYTS.

This clonotype has a count of ten or more. The chain uses TRBV27 and TRBJ1-4; D is unclear. Trimming pared 6 bases from V and 8 bases from J, leaving 10 bases between. This CDR3 region has 12 residues. Germline V gene data show CDR1 as MNHEY and CDR2 as SMNVEV (reference sequence). The CDR3 spells CASRDVGEKLFF. The CDR3 nucleotides are TGTGCCAGCAGGGACGTGGGGGAAAAACTGTTTTTT.

This clonotype was detected ten times or more. The chain employs TRBV5-1 and TRBJ2-1, with 7 bases lining up with TRBD2. Germline CDR1 SGHRS, CDR2 YFSETQ. The V and J ends lost 3 bases and 6 bases, in that order; junction bases with no gene match: 6. The CDR3 extends over 14 amino acids. The CDR3 DNA sequence: TGCGCCAGCAGCTGGATGACTAGCCGCAATGAGCAGTTCTTC. Its translation is CASSWMTSRNEQFF.

This sequence joins TRBV15 and TRBJ2-1, with 7 bases lining up with TRBD2. The ends lost 3 bases at V and 5 bases at J; junction bases unmatched: 7. The germline gives CDR1 LNHNV, CDR2 YYDKDF (reference sequence). The CDR3 consists of 15 residues. The CDR3 nucleotides read TGTGCCACCAGCAGGCGGGGAGGGGACCACAATGAGCAGTTCTTC. Translating it yields CATSRRGGDHNEQFF.

This sequence joins TRBV20-1 and TRBJ2-1, with a weak D call TRBD2 (5 bases). This CDR3 region has 12 residues. CDR1 is DFQATT and CDR2 is SNEGSKA in the germline V gene (reference sequence). V lost 6 bases, J lost 4 bases, and 10 bases lay in between. This CDR3 is CSAQRTYNEQFF. Here the CDR3 DNA reads TGCAGTGCCCAACGGACTTACAATGAGCAGTTCTTC.

At least ten counts were recorded for this clonotype. This chain connects TRBV6-1 to TRBJ1-2, with D possibly matching TRBD1 (6 bases). CDR3 length: 16 amino acids. V lost 6 bases, J lost 6 bases, and 23 bases lay in between. Germline-derived CDR1 and CDR2 are MNHNS and SASEGT. CDR3 sequence (DNA): TGTGCCAGCAGATCTCTGGACAGCATCGGCGCCCATGGCTACACCTTC. Translated: CASRSLDSIGAHGYTF.